This T cell receptor beta chain was captured by sequencing in a study of shared clonotypes between healthy human individuals. Study results and limitations: Sequencing depth was expected to affect clonotype sharing among donors.

The test was conducted at deep level. Sequencing of unsorted PBMC DNA was carried out using ten immunoSEQ deep assay plates. Generated by immunoSEQ multiplex PCR, the TCRdb table keeps only in-frame clones and is missing some. The sample has about half a million clones; more than 65% are singletons. As to this clone: Antigen specificity is unknown.

Donors, healthy HIV-negative adults, lacked recent acute infections or vaccinations. This CDR3 is built from 15 residues. Germline V gene lookup returns CDR1 LNHDA and CDR2 SQIVND (reference sequence). The junction had 1 base not matched to a gene; V was cut back by 1 base and J by 1 base. The specimen was PBMCs. This receptor was identified in a woman between 40 and 55 years old in good health. Some clones in this sample may be carry-over from other donors' samples. This chain connects TRBV19 to TRBJ2-1, with 7 bases matching TRBD2. In nucleotides, the CDR3 is TGTGCCAGTAGTATAGGCGGGAGATCCTACAATGAGCAGTTCTTC. This codes for CASSIGGRSYNEQFF.